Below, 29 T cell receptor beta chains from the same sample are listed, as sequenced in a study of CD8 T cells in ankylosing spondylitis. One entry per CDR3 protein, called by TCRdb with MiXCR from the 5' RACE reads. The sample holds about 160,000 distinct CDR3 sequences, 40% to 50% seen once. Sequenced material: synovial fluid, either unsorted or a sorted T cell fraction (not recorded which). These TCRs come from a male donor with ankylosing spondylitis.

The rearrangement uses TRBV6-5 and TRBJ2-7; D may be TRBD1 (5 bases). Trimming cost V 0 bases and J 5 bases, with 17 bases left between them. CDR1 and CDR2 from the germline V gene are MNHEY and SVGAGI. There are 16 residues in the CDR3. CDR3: CASSYSVAGRLHEQYF. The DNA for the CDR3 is TGTGCCAGCAGTTACTCGGTCGCAGGGCGGCTGCACGAGCAGTACTTC.

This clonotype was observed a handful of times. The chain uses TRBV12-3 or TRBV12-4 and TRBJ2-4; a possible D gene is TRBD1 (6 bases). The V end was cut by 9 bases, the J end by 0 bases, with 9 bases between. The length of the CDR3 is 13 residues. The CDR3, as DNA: TGTGCCAGAGCACAGGGAGCCAAAAACATTCAGTACTTC. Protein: CARAQGAKNIQYF.

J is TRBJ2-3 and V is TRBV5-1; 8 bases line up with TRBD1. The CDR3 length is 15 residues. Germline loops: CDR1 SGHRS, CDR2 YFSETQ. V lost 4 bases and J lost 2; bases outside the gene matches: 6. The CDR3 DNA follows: TGCGCCAGCAGCGGGACAGGTAGATCCACAGATACGCAGTATTTT. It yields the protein CASSGTGRSTDTQYF.

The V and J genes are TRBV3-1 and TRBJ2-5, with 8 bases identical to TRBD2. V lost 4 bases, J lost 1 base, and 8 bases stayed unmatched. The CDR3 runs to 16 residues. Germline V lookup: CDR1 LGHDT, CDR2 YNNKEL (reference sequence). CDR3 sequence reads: CASSPTSGHPQETQYF. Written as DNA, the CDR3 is TGTGCCAGCAGCCCCACTAGCGGACACCCCCAAGAGACCCAGTACTTC.

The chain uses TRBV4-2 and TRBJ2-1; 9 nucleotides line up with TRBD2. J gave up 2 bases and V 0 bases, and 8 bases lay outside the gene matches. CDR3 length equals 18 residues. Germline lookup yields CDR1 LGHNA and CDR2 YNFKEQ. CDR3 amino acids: CASSQEDSGSEPYNEQFF. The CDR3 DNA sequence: TGTGCCAGCAGCCAAGAAGATAGCGGGAGTGAGCCCTACAATGAGCAGTTCTTC.

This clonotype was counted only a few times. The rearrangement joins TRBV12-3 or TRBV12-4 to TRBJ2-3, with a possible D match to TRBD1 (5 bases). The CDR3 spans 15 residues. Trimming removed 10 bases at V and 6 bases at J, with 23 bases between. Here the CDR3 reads CATALQDNRGDTQYF. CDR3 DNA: TGTGCCACCGCTCTACAGGACAACCGTGGGGATACGCAGTATTTT.

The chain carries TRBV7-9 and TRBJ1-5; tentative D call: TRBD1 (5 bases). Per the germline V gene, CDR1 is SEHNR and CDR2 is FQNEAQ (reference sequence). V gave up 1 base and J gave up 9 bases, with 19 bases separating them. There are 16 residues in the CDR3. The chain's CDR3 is CASSLGEASRDGPQHF. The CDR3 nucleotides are TGTGCCAGCAGCTTAGGGGAGGCGTCCCGGGACGGGCCCCAGCATTTT.

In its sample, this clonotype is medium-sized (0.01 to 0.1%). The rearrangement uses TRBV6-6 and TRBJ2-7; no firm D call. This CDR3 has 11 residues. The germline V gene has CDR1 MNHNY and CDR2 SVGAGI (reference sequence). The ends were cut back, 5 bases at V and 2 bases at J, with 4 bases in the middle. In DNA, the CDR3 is TGTGCCAGCAGTGCTGCCTACGAGCAGTACTTC. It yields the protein CASSAAYEQYF.

The CDR3 loop reads CASSPAEPGQGGLNSPLHF. DNA of the CDR3: TGTGCCAGCAGCCCAGCGGAACCGGGACAGGGTGGCCTGAATTCACCCCTCCACTTT. This sequence joins TRBV11-1 and TRBJ1-6; TRBD1 matches 9 bases. CDR3 length: 19 amino acids. In germline, CDR1 is SGHAT, CDR2 FQDESV (reference sequence). V shed 5 bases and J 7 bases; nucleotides not matched to a gene: 18.

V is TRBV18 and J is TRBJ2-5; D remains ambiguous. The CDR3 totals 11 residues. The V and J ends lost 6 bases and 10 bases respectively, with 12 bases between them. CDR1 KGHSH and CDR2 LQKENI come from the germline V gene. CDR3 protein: CASSQGWNQYF. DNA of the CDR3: TGTGCCAGCTCCCAAGGTTGGAACCAGTACTTC. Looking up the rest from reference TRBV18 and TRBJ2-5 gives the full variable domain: NAGVMQNPRHLVRRRGQEARLRCSPMKGHSHVYWYRQLPEEGLKFMVYLQKENIIDESGMPKERFSAEFPKEGPSILRIQQVVRGDSAAYFCASSQGWNQYFGPGTRLLVL.

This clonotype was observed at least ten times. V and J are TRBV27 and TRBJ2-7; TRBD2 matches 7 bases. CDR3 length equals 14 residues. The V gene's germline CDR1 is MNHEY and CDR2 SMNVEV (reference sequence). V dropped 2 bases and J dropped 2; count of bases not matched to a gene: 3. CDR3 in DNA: TGTGCCAGCAGTTTAGGCGGGAGAGCCTACGAGCAGTACTTC. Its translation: CASSLGGRAYEQYF.

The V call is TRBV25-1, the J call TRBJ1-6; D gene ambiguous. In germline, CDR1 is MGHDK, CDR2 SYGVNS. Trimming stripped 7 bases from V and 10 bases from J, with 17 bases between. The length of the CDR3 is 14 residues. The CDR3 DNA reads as TGTGCCAGCATCCTCGGACGGTTGTGGTCACCCCTCCACTTT. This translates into CASILGRLWSPLHF.

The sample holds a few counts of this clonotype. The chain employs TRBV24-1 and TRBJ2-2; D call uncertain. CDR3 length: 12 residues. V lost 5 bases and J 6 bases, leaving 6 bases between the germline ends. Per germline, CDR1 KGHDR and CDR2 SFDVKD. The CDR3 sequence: CATSGLAGELFF. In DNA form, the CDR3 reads TGTGCCACCAGTGGTCTAGCCGGGGAGCTGTTTTTT.

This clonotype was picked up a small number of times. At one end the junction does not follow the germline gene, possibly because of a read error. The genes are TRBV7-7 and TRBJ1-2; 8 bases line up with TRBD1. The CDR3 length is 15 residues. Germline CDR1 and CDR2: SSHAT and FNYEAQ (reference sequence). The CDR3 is CASSIPYRGNYGYTF. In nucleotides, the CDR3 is TGTGCTAGCAGCATACCTTACAGGGGGAACTATGGCTACACCTTC.

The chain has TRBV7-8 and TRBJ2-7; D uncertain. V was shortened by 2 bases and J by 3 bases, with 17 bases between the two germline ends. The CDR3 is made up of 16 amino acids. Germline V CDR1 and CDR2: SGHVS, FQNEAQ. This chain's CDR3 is CASSLWIAGSRYEQYF. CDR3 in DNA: TGTGCCAGCAGCTTATGGATAGCTGGCAGCCGCTACGAGCAGTACTTC.

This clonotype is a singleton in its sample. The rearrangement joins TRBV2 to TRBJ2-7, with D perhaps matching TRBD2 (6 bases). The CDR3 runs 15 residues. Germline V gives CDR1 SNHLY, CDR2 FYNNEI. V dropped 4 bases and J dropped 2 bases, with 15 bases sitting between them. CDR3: CASSAITSWPYEQYF. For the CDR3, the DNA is TGTGCCAGCAGTGCTATTACTAGCTGGCCCTACGAGCAGTACTTC.

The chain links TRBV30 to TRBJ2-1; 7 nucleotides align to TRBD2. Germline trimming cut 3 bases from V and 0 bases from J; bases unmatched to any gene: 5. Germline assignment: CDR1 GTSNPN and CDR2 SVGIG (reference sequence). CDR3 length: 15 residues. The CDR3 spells CAWSSGTNSYNEQFF. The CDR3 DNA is TGTGCCTGGAGCTCCGGGACTAACTCCTACAATGAGCAGTTCTTC.

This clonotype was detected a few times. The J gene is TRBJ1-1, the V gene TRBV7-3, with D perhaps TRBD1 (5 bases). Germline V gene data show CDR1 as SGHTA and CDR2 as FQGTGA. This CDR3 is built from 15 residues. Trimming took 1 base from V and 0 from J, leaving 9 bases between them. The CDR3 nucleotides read TGTGCCAGCAGCTTAATGAGACAGATGAACACTGAAGCTTTCTTT. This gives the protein CASSLMRQMNTEAFF.

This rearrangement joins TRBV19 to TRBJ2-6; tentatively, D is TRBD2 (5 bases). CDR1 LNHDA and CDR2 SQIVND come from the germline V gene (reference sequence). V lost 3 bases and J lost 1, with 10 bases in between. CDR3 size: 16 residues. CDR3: CASSMGEGSGANVLTF. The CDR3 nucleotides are TGTGCCAGTAGTATGGGAGAGGGATCTGGGGCCAACGTCCTGACTTTC.

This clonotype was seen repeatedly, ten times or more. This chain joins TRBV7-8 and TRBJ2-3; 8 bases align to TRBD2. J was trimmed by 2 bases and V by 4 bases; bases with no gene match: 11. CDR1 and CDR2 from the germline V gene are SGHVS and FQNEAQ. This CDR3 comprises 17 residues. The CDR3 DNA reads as TGTGCCAGCAGCTGGGTGAGGGAGCGGGGGTCCACAGATACGCAGTATTTT. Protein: CASSWVRERGSTDTQYF.

The DNA for the CDR3 is TGTGCCAGCAGTAATAGTAACACCGGGGAGCTGTTTTTT. It translates to CASSNSNTGELFF. This chain joins TRBV12-3 or TRBV12-4 and TRBJ2-2; D is unclear. The CDR3 totals 13 residues. Trimming shortened V by 5 bases and J by 2 bases, and 6 bases separated the two germline ends.

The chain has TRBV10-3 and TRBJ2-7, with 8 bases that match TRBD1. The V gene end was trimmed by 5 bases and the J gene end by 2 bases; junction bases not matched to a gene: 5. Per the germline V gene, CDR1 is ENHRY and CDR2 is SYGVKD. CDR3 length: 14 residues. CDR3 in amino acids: CAISSGGGTYEQYF. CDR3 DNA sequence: TGTGCCATCAGTTCAGGGGGCGGCACCTACGAGCAGTACTTC.

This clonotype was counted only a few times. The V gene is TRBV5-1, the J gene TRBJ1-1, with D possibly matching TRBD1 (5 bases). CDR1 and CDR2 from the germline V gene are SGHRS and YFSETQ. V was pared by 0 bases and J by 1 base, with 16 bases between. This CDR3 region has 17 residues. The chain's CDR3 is CASSLAGTGGPNTEAFF. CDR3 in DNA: TGCGCCAGCAGCTTGGCGGGAACGGGGGGACCGAACACTGAAGCTTTCTTT.

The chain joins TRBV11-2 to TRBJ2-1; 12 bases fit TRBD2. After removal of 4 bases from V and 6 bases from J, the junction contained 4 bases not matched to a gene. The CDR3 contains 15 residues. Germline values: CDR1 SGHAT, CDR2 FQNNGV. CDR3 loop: CASSSGTSGLNEQFF. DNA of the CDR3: TGTGCCAGCAGCTCAGGGACTAGCGGGCTCAATGAGCAGTTCTTC.

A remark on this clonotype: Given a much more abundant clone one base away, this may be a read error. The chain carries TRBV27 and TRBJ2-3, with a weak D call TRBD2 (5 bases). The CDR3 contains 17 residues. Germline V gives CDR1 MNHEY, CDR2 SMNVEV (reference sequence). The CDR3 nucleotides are TGTGCCGGCAGTTTATTCCCCGGGAAAGGAAGCACAGATACGCAGTATTTT. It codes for CAGSLFPGKGSTDTQYF.

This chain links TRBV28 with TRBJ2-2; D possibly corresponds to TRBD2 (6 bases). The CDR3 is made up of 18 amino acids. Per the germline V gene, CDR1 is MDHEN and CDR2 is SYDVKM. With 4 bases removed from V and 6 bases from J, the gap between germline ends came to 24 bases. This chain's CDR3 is CASSYPGRLRGRSGELFF. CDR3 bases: TGTGCCAGCAGTTACCCCGGACGGCTCCGTGGGAGGTCCGGGGAGCTGTTTTTT.

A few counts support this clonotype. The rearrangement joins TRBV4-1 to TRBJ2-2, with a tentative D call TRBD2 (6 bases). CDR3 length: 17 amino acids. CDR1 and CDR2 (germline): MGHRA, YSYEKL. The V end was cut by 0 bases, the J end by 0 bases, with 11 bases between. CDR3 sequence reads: CASSQDGLPPNTGELFF. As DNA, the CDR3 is TGCGCCAGCAGCCAAGATGGACTACCCCCGAACACCGGGGAGCTGTTTTTT.

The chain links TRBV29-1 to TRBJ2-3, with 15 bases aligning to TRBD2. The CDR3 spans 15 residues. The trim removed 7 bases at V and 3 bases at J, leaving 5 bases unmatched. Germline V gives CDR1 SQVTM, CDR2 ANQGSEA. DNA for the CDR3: TGCAGCGACGGACTAGCGGGAGGGCGGACAGATACGCAGTATTTT. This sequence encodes CSDGLAGGRTDTQYF.

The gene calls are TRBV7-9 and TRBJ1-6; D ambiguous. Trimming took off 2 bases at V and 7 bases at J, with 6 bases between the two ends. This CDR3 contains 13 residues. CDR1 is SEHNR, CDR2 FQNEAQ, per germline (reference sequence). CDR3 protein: CASSLFQNSPLHF. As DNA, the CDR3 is TGTGCCAGCAGCTTATTCCAGAATTCACCCCTCCACTTT.